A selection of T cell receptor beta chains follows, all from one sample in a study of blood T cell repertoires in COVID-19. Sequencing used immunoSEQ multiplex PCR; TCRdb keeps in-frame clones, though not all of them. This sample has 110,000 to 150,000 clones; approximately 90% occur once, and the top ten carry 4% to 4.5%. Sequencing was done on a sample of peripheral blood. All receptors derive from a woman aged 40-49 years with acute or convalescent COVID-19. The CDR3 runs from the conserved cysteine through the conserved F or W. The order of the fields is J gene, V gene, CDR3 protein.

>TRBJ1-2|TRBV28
CASSLTGVHYGYTF
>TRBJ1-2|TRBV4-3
CASSQGSPATGWNGYTF
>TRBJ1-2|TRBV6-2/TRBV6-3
CASRPVARANYGYTF
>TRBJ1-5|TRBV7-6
CASSLGRGRNQPQHF
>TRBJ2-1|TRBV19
CASSPPGLAGGIGEQFF
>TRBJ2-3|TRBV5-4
CASSAGLAGFTDTQYF
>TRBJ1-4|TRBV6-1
CASSERARWEKLFF
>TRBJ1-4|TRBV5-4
CASSSHRDRGVTNEKLFF
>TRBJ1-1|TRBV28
CASSSLGVRGVNTEAFF
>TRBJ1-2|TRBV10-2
CASSAGTGGYGYTF
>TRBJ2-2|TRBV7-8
CASSLTPGTGGYTGELFF
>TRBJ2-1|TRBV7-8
CASSYGQVNEQFF
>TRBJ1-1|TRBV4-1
CASSQGEQGDTEAFF
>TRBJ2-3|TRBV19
CASSPGQGAGLGQYF
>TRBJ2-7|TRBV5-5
CASSFRDNNYEQYF
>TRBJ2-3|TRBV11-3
CASSLSSGSDTQYF
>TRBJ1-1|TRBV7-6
CASSFLDTEAFF
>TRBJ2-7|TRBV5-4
CASSGTGGAEQYF
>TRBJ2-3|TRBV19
CASISTDTQYF
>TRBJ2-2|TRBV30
CAWTGAGELFF